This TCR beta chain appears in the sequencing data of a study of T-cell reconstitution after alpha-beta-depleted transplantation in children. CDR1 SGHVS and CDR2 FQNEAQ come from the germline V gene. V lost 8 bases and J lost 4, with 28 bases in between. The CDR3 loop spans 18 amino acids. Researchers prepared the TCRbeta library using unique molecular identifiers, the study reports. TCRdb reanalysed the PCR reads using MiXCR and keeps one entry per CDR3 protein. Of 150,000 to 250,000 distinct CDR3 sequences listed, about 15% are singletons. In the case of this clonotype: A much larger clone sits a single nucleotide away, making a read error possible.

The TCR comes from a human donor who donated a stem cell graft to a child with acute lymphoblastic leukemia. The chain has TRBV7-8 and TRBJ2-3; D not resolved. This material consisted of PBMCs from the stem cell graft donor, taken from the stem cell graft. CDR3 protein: CASSTVVRARAPPDTQYF. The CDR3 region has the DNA TGTGCCAGCTCTACGGTTGTAAGGGCCCGGGCCCCACCAGATACGCAGTATTTT. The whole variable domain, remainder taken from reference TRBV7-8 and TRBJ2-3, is GAGVSQSPRYKVAKRGQDVALRCDPISGHVSLFWYQQALGQGPEFLTYFQNEAQLDKSGLPSDRFFAERPEGSVSTLKIQRTQQEDSAVYLCASSTVVRARAPPDTQYFGPGTRLTVL.